This record covers a single TCR beta chain. The source of the sample is a study of blood T cell repertoires in COVID-19. Only in-frame clones appear in the TCRdb table, and some are missing; sequencing was by immunoSEQ multiplex PCR. The data show some 42,000 clones, approximately 86% seen once. Germline V CDR1 and CDR2: SEHNR, FQNEAQ (reference sequence). The V gene lost 3 bases and the J gene lost 11 bases, with 20 bases spanning the gap. The CDR3 has 15 residues. The V gene is TRBV7-9, the J gene TRBJ1-3; D gene ambiguous. The sequence was obtained from a man aged 45-65 years with active COVID-19. Sequencing input: peripheral blood. CDR3 DNA: TGTGCCAGCAGCTTGAGGTCTGGGAGCGGAGGACCCATATATTTT. The encoded protein is CASSLRSGSGGPIYF.